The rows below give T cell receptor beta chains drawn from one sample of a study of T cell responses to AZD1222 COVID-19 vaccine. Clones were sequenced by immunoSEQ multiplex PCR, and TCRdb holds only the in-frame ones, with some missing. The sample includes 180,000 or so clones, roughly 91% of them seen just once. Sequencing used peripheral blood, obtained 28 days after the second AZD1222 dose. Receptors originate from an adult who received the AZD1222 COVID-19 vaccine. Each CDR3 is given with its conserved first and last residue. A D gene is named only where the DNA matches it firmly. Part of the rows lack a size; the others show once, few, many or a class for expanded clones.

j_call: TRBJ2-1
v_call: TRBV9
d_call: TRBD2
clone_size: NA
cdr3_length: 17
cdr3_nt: TGTGCCAGCAGCCCTCGGGCTAGCGGTAGCTCCTACAATGAGCAGTTCTTC
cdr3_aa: CASSPRASGSSYNEQFF

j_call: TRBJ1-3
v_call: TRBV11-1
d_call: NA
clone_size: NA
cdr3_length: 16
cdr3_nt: TGTGCCAGCAGCGTCGAAAGGCAGGGGAGTGGAAACACCATATATTTT
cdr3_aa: CASSVERQGSGNTIYF

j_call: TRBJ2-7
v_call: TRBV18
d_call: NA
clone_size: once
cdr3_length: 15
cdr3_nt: TGTGCCAGCGCCTTTTCCGGGACACTAAGCCACGAGCAGTACTTC
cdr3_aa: CASAFSGTLSHEQYF

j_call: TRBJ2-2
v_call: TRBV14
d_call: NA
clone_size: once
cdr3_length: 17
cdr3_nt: TGTGCCAGCAGCCGATATTCATTGGACTTTCAGAGAGGGGAGCTGTTTTTT
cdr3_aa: CASSRYSLDFQRGELFF

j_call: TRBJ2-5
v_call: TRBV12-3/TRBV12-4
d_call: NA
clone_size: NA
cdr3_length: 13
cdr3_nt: TGTGCCAGCAGCTCCACAGGGCAAGAGACCCAGTACTTC
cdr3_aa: CASSSTGQETQYF

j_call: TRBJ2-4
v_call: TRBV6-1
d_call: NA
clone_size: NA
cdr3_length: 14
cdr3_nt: TGTGCCAGCAGTGAAGGGGGGGGGCTGTGGATTCAGTACTTC
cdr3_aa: CASSEGGGLWIQYF

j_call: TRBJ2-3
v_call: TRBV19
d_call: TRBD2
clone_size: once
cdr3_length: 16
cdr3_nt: TGTGCCAGTAGTATAGAACCGGGACTAGCGGGAGATACGCAGTATTTT
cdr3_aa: CASSIEPGLAGDTQYF

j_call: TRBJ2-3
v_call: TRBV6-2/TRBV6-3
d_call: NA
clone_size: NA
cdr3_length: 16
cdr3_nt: TGTGCCAGCACCCCCCCGTGGGGGTCCGGAACAGATACGCAGTATTTT
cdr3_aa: CASTPPWGSGTDTQYF

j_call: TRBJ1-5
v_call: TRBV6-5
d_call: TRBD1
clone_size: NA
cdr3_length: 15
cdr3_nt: TGTGCCAGCGGACCCGGGACAGGGAGGTCCCAGCCCCAGCATTTT
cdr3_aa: CASGPGTGRSQPQHF

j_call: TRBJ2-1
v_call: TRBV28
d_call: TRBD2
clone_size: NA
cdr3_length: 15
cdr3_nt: TGTGCCAGCAGCGATGGCGGACTAGAGGGCAATGAGCAGTTCTTC
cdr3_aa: CASSDGGLEGNEQFF

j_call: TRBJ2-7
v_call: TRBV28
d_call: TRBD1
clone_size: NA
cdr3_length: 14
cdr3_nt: TGTGCCAGCAGACCCGCTGACAGGGCGGTCGAGCAGTACTTC
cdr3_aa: CASRPADRAVEQYF

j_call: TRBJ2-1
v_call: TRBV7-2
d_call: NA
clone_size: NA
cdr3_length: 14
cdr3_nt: TGTGCCAGCGGCGCAGGAGGACGGAACAATGAGCAGTTCTTC
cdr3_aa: CASGAGGRNNEQFF

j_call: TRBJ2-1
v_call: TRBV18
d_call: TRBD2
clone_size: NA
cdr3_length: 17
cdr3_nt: TGTGCCAGCTCACCGGGTACCGGGACTAGATTATACAATGAGCAGTTCTTC
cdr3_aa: CASSPGTGTRLYNEQFF

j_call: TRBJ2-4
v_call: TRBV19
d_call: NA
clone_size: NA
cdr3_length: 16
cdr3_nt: TGTGCCAGTAGTATTTCGGGTCTAGGGGCCAAAAACATTCAGTACTTC
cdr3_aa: CASSISGLGAKNIQYF

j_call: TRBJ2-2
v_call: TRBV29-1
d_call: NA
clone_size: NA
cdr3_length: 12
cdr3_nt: TGCAGCGTCGTTGTTGACCCCGGGGAGCTGTTTTTT
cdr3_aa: CSVVVDPGELFF